Included here is one TCR beta chain sequence, with context. The source of the sample is a study of CD8 T cells in Susac syndrome. Germline V gene lookup returns CDR1 LGHDT and CDR2 YNNKEL (reference sequence). The CDR3 extends over 17 amino acids. Trimming at V came to 1 base and at J to 2 bases, leaving 9 bases not matched to a gene. The authors reverse transcribed about 0.5 to 1 ug RNA with random hexamers. Amplification of TCR beta CDR3 was carried out by immunoSEQ multiplex PCR, which covered 54 Vbeta and 13 Jbeta segments. In TCRdb, the immunoSEQ multiplex PCR reads were re-called with MiXCR into one record per CDR3 protein. Among over 200,000 distinct CDR3 sequences listed, 85% to 95% were seen once. CD8+ and CD4+ T cells circulating in blood were sequenced for TCR beta. The multiple sclerosis control group was made up of treatment-naive patients with stable or active relapsing-remitting disease. The CD8+ and CD4+ T cells were negatively isolated, with the TEMRA cells enriched by FACS.

This sequence was found in a human donor with multiple sclerosis. Sequencing used CD4+ T cells from PBMCs. V gene TRBV3-1 combines with J gene TRBJ2-3; 7 nucleotides line up with TRBD2. CDR3 nucleotides: TGTGCCAGCAGCCAAGGAGCAGCGGGGCGCTACACAGATACGCAGTATTTT. Amino acids: CASSQGAAGRYTDTQYF.